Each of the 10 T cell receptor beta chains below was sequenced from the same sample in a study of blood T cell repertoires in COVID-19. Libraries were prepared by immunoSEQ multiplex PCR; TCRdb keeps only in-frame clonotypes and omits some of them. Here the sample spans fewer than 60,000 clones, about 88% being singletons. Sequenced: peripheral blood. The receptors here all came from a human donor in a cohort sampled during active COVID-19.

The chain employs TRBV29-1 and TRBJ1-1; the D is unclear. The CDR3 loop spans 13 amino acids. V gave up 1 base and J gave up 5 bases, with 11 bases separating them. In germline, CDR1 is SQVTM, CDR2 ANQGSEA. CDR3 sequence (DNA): TGCAGCGTTGAAGGCAGAGCCGGGACTGAAGCTTTCTTT. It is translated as CSVEGRAGTEAFF.

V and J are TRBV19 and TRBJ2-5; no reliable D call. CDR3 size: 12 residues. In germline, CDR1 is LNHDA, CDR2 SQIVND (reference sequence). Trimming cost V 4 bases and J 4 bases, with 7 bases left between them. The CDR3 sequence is CASSRLGETQYF. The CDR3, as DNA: TGTGCCAGTAGTAGACTCGGAGAGACCCAGTACTTC.

CDR3 DNA sequence: TGCAGCGTTGGACAGATGAACACTGAAGCTTTCTTT. Translation: CSVGQMNTEAFF. The chain joins TRBV29-1 to TRBJ1-1, with D tentatively TRBD1 (5 bases). V was clipped by 4 bases and J by 0 bases, with 6 bases between them. CDR1 and CDR2 from the germline V gene are SQVTM and ANQGSEA. The CDR3 extends over 12 amino acids.

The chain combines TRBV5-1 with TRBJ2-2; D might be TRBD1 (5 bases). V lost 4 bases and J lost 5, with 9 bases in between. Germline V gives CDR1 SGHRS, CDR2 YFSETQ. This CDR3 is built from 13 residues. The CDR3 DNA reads TGCGCCAGCAGCCAAGACAGAACCGGGGAGCTGTTTTTT. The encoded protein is CASSQDRTGELFF.

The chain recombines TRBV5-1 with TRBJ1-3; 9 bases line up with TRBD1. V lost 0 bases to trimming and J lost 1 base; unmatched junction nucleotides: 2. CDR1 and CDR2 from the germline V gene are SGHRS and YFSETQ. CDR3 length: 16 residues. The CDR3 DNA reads TGCGCCAGCAGCTTGGCTGGGACAGGGTCTGGAAACACCATATATTTT. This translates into CASSLAGTGSGNTIYF.

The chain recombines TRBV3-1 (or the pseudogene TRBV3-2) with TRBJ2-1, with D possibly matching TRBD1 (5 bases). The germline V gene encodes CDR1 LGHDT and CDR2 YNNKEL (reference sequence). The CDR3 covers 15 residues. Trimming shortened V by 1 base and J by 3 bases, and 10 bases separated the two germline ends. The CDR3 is CASSQAPQGYNEQFF. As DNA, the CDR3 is TGTGCCAGCAGCCAAGCCCCCCAGGGCTACAATGAGCAGTTCTTC.

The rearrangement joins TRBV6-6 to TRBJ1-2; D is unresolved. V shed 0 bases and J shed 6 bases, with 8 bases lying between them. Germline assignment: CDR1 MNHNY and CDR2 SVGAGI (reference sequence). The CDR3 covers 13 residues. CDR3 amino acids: CASSYSRVDGYTF. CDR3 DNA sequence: TGTGCCAGCAGTTACTCTCGCGTTGATGGCTACACCTTC.

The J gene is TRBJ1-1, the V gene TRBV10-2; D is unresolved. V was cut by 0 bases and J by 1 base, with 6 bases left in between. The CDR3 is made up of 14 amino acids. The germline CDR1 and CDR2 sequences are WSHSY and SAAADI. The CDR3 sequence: CASSESGRNTEAFF. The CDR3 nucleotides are TGCGCCAGCAGTGAGTCTGGGAGGAACACTGAAGCTTTCTTT.

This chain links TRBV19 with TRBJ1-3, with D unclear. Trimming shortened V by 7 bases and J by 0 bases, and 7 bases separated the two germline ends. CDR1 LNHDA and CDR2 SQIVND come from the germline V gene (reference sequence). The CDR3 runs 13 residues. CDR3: CASKNSSGNTIYF. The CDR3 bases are TGTGCCAGTAAAAATAGCTCTGGAAACACCATATATTTT. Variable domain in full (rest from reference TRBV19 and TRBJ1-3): DGGITQSPKYLFRKEGQNVTLSCEQNLNHDAMYWYRQDPGQGLRLIYYSQIVNDFQKGDIAEGYSVSREKKESFPLTVTSAQKNPTAFYLCASKNSSGNTIYFGEGSWLTVV.

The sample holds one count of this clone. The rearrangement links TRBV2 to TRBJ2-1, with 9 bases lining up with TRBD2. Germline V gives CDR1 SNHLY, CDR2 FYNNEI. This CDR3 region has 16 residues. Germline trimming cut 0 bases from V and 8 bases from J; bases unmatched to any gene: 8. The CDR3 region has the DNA TGTGCCAGCAGTGAAGCGGGTAGCGGGAGTATCCATGAGCAGTTCTTC. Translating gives CASSEAGSGSIHEQFF.